The T cell receptor beta chain under discussion was sequenced for a study of blood T cell repertoires in COVID-19. Method: immunoSEQ multiplex PCR; TCRdb's copy keeps in-frame clones and lacks some. The data contain about 210,000 clones, 80% to 90% of them seen just once; the ten biggest clones take up 3% to 4%. This receptor was identified in a middle-aged woman with acute COVID-19. The material sequenced was PBMCs or T cells enriched from blood (not recorded which).

CDR3 sequence reads: CASSSGGPYGYTF. CDR3 in DNA: TGTGCCAGCAGTTCGGGAGGCCCTTATGGCTACACCTTC. J is TRBJ1-2 and V is TRBV28; D uncertain. The ends were cut back, 4 bases at V and 5 bases at J, with 11 bases in the middle. Germline V gene sequence: CDR1 MDHEN, CDR2 SYDVKM. The CDR3 runs to 13 residues.